This TCR beta chain emerged from a study of CD8 T cells in Susac syndrome. Random hexamers served to reverse transcribe roughly 0.45 to 1 ug RNA. TCRdb fed the immunoSEQ multiplex PCR reads into MiXCR, producing one record per CDR3 protein. The sample consists of just over 150,000 distinct CDR3 sequences, about 94% of them appearing once. Looked up from germline, CDR1 is SNHLY and CDR2 is FYNNEI. The V end was cut by 4 bases, the J end by 2 bases, with 6 bases between. This CDR3 comprises 13 residues. This TCR derives from a human donor with multiple sclerosis. The genes are TRBV2 and TRBJ2-1; D unresolved. The sequencing sample was made of CD8+ T cells from PBMCs. The CDR3 reads CASSVPAYNEQFF. Here the CDR3 DNA reads TGTGCCAGCAGTGTGCCTGCCTACAATGAGCAGTTCTTC.